A selection of T cell receptor beta chains follows, all from one sample in a study of identical twins. TCRdb reprocessed the 5' RACE reads with MiXCR, giving one entry per CDR3 protein. The data contain 1,800,000 or so distinct CDR3 sequences, 32% of them singletons. What was sequenced was cord blood. These receptors were obtained from a newborn girl in good health. The CDR3 runs from the conserved cysteine through the conserved F or W. The order of the fields is J gene, D gene, clone size, V gene, CDR3 protein, CDR3 DNA. A D gene is named only where the DNA matches it firmly. A row's size may be missing; if present it is once, few, many or a size class.

TRBJ2-3,-,-,TRBV20-1,CSASDDTDTQYF,TGCAGTGCTAGCGACGACACAGATACGCAGTATTTT
TRBJ2-1,TRBD2,-,TRBV12-3/TRBV12-4,CASSPGTSGTPNSYNEQFF,TGTGCCAGCAGTCCCGGGACTAGCGGGACCCCTAACTCCTACAATGAGCAGTTCTTC
TRBJ2-3,-,-,TRBV5-1,CASSLRGAGADTQYF,TGCGCCAGCAGCTTACGAGGGGCAGGCGCAGATACGCAGTATTTT
TRBJ2-5,-,few,TRBV10-3,CAISESHQETQYF,TGTGCCATCAGTGAGTCACACCAAGAGACCCAGTACTTC
TRBJ2-7,-,-,TRBV5-1,CASSLDYFSYEQYF,TGCGCCAGCAGCTTGGACTATTTCTCCTACGAGCAGTACTTC
TRBJ2-1,TRBD1,few,TRBV6-1,CASSPSQGALNEQFF,TGTGCCAGCAGCCCCTCACAGGGGGCGTTGAATGAGCAGTTCTTC
TRBJ2-1,TRBD2,few,TRBV11-1,CASSPGTSGAFRDEQFF,TGTGCCAGCAGCCCTGGGACTAGCGGGGCGTTTCGCGATGAGCAGTTCTTC
TRBJ1-2,TRBD1,-,TRBV27,CASRTQGANYGYTF,TGTGCCAGCAGGACCCAGGGGGCTAACTATGGCTACACCTTC
TRBJ1-6,TRBD1,few,TRBV28,CASSLQGSSSPLHF,TGTGCCAGCAGCCTACAGGGGTCGAGTTCACCCCTCCACTTT
TRBJ2-3,TRBD1,-,TRBV7-9,CASGEGQGTDTQYF,TGTGCCAGCGGAGAAGGACAGGGGACAGATACGCAGTATTTT
TRBJ2-2,-,-,TRBV29-1,CSVAAATGELFF,TGCAGCGTTGCCGCCGCCACCGGGGAGCTGTTTTTT
TRBJ1-1,-,few,TRBV9,CASSVGVGRGAEAFF,TGTGCCAGCAGCGTAGGGGTTGGGAGGGGCGCTGAAGCTTTCTTT
TRBJ1-5,-,-,TRBV12-3/TRBV12-4,CASSLAGIGTLKHF,TGTGCCAGCAGTTTAGCGGGTATCGGGACACTAAAGCATTTT
TRBJ2-5,-,-,TRBV14,CASSRAGSQLIQQYF,TGTGCCAGCAGCCGCGCCGGGAGCCAGTTAATCCAGCAGTACTTC
TRBJ1-4,-,few,TRBV20-1,CSARKGGPTNEKLFF,TGCAGTGCTAGAAAGGGGGGCCCAACTAATGAAAAACTGTTTTTT
TRBJ1-2,-,-,TRBV24-1,CATSGRQADGYTF,TGTGCCACCAGTGGGAGACAGGCGGATGGCTACACCTTC
TRBJ2-1,TRBD2,-,TRBV6-1,CASSVAGANYNEQFF,TGTGCCAGCAGTGTAGCGGGGGCCAACTACAATGAGCAGTTCTTC
TRBJ1-1,-,-,TRBV5-6,CASSSLLEGRTEAFF,TGTGCCAGCAGCTCCCTTTTGGAAGGTCGCACTGAAGCTTTCTTT
TRBJ1-1,-,-,TRBV3-1,CASSQDSGTTEAFF,TGTGCCAGCAGCCAAGATTCCGGGACCACTGAAGCTTTCTTT
TRBJ2-1,-,many,TRBV29-1,CSVQTGGSGTYNEQFF,TGCAGCGTTCAGACAGGGGGTAGCGGGACCTACAATGAGCAGTTCTTC
TRBJ2-1,-,-,TRBV5-1,CVSSFPENNEQFF,TGCGTCAGCAGCTTCCCCGAGAACAATGAGCAGTTCTTC
TRBJ2-7,-,-,TRBV12-3/TRBV12-4,CASSPTSEQYF,TGTGCCAGCAGTCCGACTAGCGAGCAGTACTTC
TRBJ2-1,TRBD2,few,TRBV20-1,CSARSRLAGGPDNEQFF,TGCAGTGCTCGTTCCAGACTAGCGGGAGGGCCGGACAATGAGCAGTTCTTC
TRBJ2-7,TRBD1,-,TRBV20-1,CSATDRVYEQYF,TGCAGTGCTACAGACAGGGTCTACGAGCAGTACTTC
TRBJ2-5,-,-,TRBV20-1,CSAHWQETQYF,TGCAGTGCACACTGGCAAGAGACCCAGTACTTC
TRBJ2-1,-,-,TRBV7-2,CASSTRTGGGNEQFF,TGTGCCAGCAGCACTCGGACAGGCGGGGGGAATGAGCAGTTCTTC
TRBJ1-5,-,many,TRBV29-1,CSVGDFGGIGPQHF,TGCAGCGTTGGGGACTTTGGGGGTATAGGCCCCCAGCATTTT
TRBJ1-4,-,-,TRBV7-8,CASSFAGVEKLFF,TGTGCCAGCAGCTTCGCAGGGGTTGAAAAACTGTTTTTT
TRBJ1-1,-,-,TRBV6-5,CASSYSPRVNTEAFF,TGTGCCAGCAGTTACAGCCCCAGAGTTAACACTGAAGCTTTCTTT
TRBJ1-1,-,-,TRBV12-3/TRBV12-4,CASSLEVSRGTFF,TGTGCCAGCAGTTTAGAAGTTAGCAGGGGAACTTTCTTT
TRBJ2-1,-,-,TRBV5-1,CASSSSRPEQFF,TGCGCCAGCAGCTCTTCGCGTCCCGAGCAGTTCTTC
TRBJ1-6,TRBD1,-,TRBV12-3/TRBV12-4,CASSLGTGESPLHF,TGTGCCAGCAGTTTAGGGACAGGGGAATCACCCCTCCACTTT
TRBJ2-7,-,many,TRBV10-3,CAISSRDEQYF,TGTGCCATCAGTAGTAGGGACGAGCAGTACTTC
TRBJ2-7,TRBD2,-,TRBV28,CASREHSGRYEQYF,TGTGCCAGCAGGGAACATAGCGGGAGGTACGAGCAGTACTTC
TRBJ1-1,-,-,TRBV14,CASSQWRTNTEAFF,TGTGCCAGCAGCCAATGGAGAACGAACACTGAAGCTTTCTTT
TRBJ2-7,TRBD1,-,TRBV13,CASSLSGTGGIYEQYF,TGTGCCAGCAGCTTATCCGGGACAGGGGGCATCTACGAGCAGTACTTC
TRBJ2-1,TRBD2,many,TRBV9,CASTPSGSTAEQFF,TGTGCCAGCACCCCTAGCGGGAGCACGGCTGAGCAGTTCTTC
TRBJ2-7,-,many,TRBV29-1,CSVAGGTTSYEQYF,TGCAGCGTCGCGGGCGGGACAACCTCTTACGAGCAGTACTTC
TRBJ2-7,-,few,TRBV7-6,CASSSRWRAPSYEQYF,TGTGCCAGCAGCTCCAGGTGGAGGGCACCCTCCTACGAGCAGTACTTC
TRBJ1-6,-,-,TRBV10-3,CATQTGRGMSSPLHF,TGTGCCACTCAGACAGGAAGAGGAATGAGTTCACCCCTCCACTTT
TRBJ1-2,-,-,TRBV28,CASSPYQELLNYGYTF,TGTGCCAGCAGTCCATACCAGGAACTACTTAACTATGGCTACACCTTC
TRBJ2-5,-,-,TRBV11-3,CASSLNRLETQYF,TGTGCCAGCAGCTTAAATAGACTAGAGACCCAGTACTTC
TRBJ2-1,TRBD1,-,TRBV7-8,CASSHDRVGYNEQFF,TGTGCCAGCAGCCACGACAGGGTAGGCTACAATGAGCAGTTCTTC
TRBJ2-3,-,few,TRBV28,CASSPSGQGTDTQYF,TGTGCCAGCAGTCCGAGCGGGCAGGGCACAGATACGCAGTATTTT
TRBJ2-3,TRBD2,few,TRBV3-1,CASRSGGITDTQYF,TGTGCCAGCAGGAGCGGGGGAATCACAGATACGCAGTATTTT
TRBJ2-3,-,-,TRBV12-3/TRBV12-4,CASSLSYVSTDTQYF,TGTGCCAGCAGTCTCTCCTATGTGAGCACAGATACGCAGTATTTT
TRBJ1-6,TRBD1,few,TRBV27,CASSHRTGSLHF,TGTGCCAGCAGTCATAGGACAGGCTCCCTCCACTTT
TRBJ1-6,-,few,TRBV21-1,CASSKRDNNSPLHF,TGTGCCAGCAGCAAAAGGGACAATAATTCACCCCTCCACTTT
TRBJ2-6,-,-,TRBV5-1,CASTRETGANVLTF,TGCGCCAGCACCCGGGAAACTGGGGCCAACGTCCTGACTTTC
TRBJ2-1,-,many,TRBV12-5,CASSPAGPYNEQFF,TGTGCTAGTTCCCCAGCGGGCCCCTACAATGAGCAGTTCTTC
TRBJ2-3,TRBD2,-,TRBV18,CASSTPAGSGRTDTQYF,TGTGCCAGCTCAACCCCCGCTGGTAGCGGGAGGACAGATACGCAGTATTTT
TRBJ2-5,TRBD2,-,TRBV29-1,CSAPGPSGGVFNEQYF,TGCAGCGCCCCCGGGCCAAGCGGGGGGGTCTTCAATGAGCAGTACTTC
TRBJ2-1,-,few,TRBV14,CASSQDPWTMLNEQFF,TGTGCCAGCAGCCAAGATCCGTGGACTATGCTCAATGAGCAGTTCTTC